The 30 T cell receptor beta chains below all came from one sample that was sequenced in a study of blood T cell repertoires in COVID-19. Measured with immunoSEQ multiplex PCR; TCRdb has only the in-frame clones, and not every one. The data hold some 90,000 clones, with approximately 86% observed a single time. Source material: peripheral blood. The receptors were gathered from a man at least 80 years old with active or convalescent COVID-19.

The chain combines TRBV16 with TRBJ2-1; 13 bases agree with TRBD2. J gave up 14 bases and V 0 bases, and 4 bases lay outside the gene matches. CDR3 size: 14 residues. The germline CDR1 and CDR2 sequences are KGHSY and FQNENV. The CDR3 nucleotides are TGTGCCAGCAGCCAATCGACTAGCGGGAGGTCGGAGTTCTTC. Translated, it gives CASSQSTSGRSEFF.

This clone was seen just once. The V and J genes are TRBV11-2 and TRBJ2-3; a possible D gene is TRBD1 (6 bases). Germline values: CDR1 SGHAT, CDR2 FQNNGV. Trimming stripped 2 bases from V and 3 bases from J, with 15 bases between. The CDR3 consists of 16 residues. CDR3 in amino acids: CASSLRGSDGTDTQYF. For the CDR3, the DNA is TGTGCCAGCAGCTTAAGGGGGTCAGACGGTACAGATACGCAGTATTTT.

CDR3 DNA: TGTGCCAGCAGCTCCGGACAGGACTACCAAGAGACCCAGTACTTC. It encodes CASSSGQDYQETQYF. The gene calls are TRBV2 and TRBJ2-5, with 7 bases identical to TRBD1. Germline lookup yields CDR1 SNHLY and CDR2 FYNNEI. This CDR3 contains 15 residues. J was trimmed by 0 bases and V by 6 bases; bases with no gene match: 7. Using reference TRBV2 and TRBJ2-5 for the parts outside the CDR3, the full variable domain is EPEVTQTPSHQVTQMGQEVILRCVPISNHLYFYWYRQILGQKVEFLVSFYNNEISEKSEIFDDQFSVERPDGSNFTLKIRSTKLEDSAMYFCASSSGQDYQETQYFGPGTRLLVL.

The chain couples TRBV25-1 to TRBJ1-1, with D unclear. There are 14 residues in the CDR3. V was pared by 3 bases and J by 6 bases, with 14 bases between. Per germline, CDR1 MGHDK and CDR2 SYGVNS. The CDR3 bases are TGTGCCAGCAGTGACCCCGGGGTGATAGCTGAAGCTTTCTTT. It codes for CASSDPGVIAEAFF.

The chain employs TRBV2 and TRBJ2-7, with D uncertain. V lost 7 bases, J lost 5 bases, and 24 bases lay in between. The germline CDR1 and CDR2 sequences are SNHLY and FYNNEI. This CDR3 comprises 16 residues. The CDR3 here is CASINYVAPVWDEQYF. For the CDR3, the DNA is TGTGCCAGCATAAACTATGTAGCCCCGGTCTGGGACGAGCAGTACTTC.

The chain joins TRBV10-3 to TRBJ1-2; 7 bases are a match to TRBD1. Unmatched junction bases numbered 4, after V lost 4 bases and J lost 8 bases. Per the germline V gene, CDR1 is ENHRY and CDR2 is SYGVKD. The CDR3 totals 12 residues. CDR3 sequence (DNA): TGTGCCATCAGTGGACAGGGCTACGGCTACACCTTC. Translated: CAISGQGYGYTF.

The chain links TRBV5-4 to TRBJ2-3, with 7 bases fitting TRBD2. V lost 0 bases, J lost 3 bases, and 7 bases stayed unmatched. Germline lookup yields CDR1 SGHNT and CDR2 YYREEE (reference sequence). The CDR3 contains 16 residues. The CDR3 reads CASSLASSGFTDTQYF. In nucleotides, the CDR3 is TGTGCCAGCAGCTTGGCCTCTAGCGGTTTTACAGATACGCAGTATTTT.

The J gene is TRBJ2-7, the V gene TRBV5-6, with TRBD2 matching 11 bases. CDR1 and CDR2 from the germline V gene are SGHDT and YYEEEE. The CDR3 length is 14 residues. J gave up 3 bases and V 4 bases, and 3 bases lay outside the gene matches. The CDR3 protein is CASSTGTSGYEQYF. For the CDR3, the DNA is TGTGCCAGCAGCACCGGGACTAGCGGCTACGAGCAGTACTTC. Drawing the rest from reference TRBV5-6 and TRBJ2-7, the complete variable domain is DAGVTQSPTHLIKTRGQQVTLRCSPKSGHDTVSWYQQALGQGPQFIFQYYEEEERQRGNFPDRFSGHQFPNYSSELNVNALLLGDSALYLCASSTGTSGYEQYFGPGTRLTVT.

V and J are TRBV4-3 and TRBJ2-1, with D possibly matching TRBD2 (6 bases). Germline V gives CDR1 LGHNA, CDR2 YSLEER. V lost 0 bases and J 4 bases, leaving 13 bases between the germline ends. This CDR3 has 16 amino acids. CDR3 in DNA: TGCGCCAGCAGCCAAGATTTTGGGGGGAGTTACAATGAGCAGTTCTTC. It is translated as CASSQDFGGSYNEQFF.

The gene calls are TRBV6-5 and TRBJ1-2; a possible D gene is TRBD1 (6 bases). The V end lost 6 bases, the J end lost 3 bases, and 17 bases lay between the germline ends. CDR1 and CDR2 (germline): MNHEY, SVGAGI. The CDR3 totals 15 residues. The CDR3 region is CASRRTGNVDYGYTF. CDR3 nucleotides: TGTGCCAGCAGAAGAACAGGGAATGTTGACTATGGCTACACCTTC.

V and J are TRBV4-1 and TRBJ2-3, with 9 positions matching TRBD2. V was clipped by 0 bases and J by 2 bases; unmatched bases: 9. The length of the CDR3 is 18 residues. Looked up from germline, CDR1 is MGHRA and CDR2 is YSYEKL. The chain's CDR3 is CASSQDSIAGANTDTQYF. The CDR3 nucleotides are TGCGCCAGCAGCCAAGACTCCATAGCGGGAGCAAACACAGATACGCAGTATTTT.

The chain links TRBV19 to TRBJ2-7, with D perhaps matching TRBD2 (5 bases). CDR1 LNHDA and CDR2 SQIVND come from the germline V gene (reference sequence). There are 13 residues in the CDR3. The V and J ends lost 1 base and 5 bases respectively, with 9 bases between them. DNA for the CDR3: TGTGCCAGTAGTATAGCAAGAGGGAACGAGCAGTACTTC. Amino acid sequence: CASSIARGNEQYF. Full variable domain (rest looked up from reference TRBV19 and TRBJ2-7): DGGITQSPKYLFRKEGQNVTLSCEQNLNHDAMYWYRQDPGQGLRLIYYSQIVNDFQKGDIAEGYSVSREKKESFPLTVTSAQKNPTAFYLCASSIARGNEQYFGPGTRLTVT.

Regarding this clone: One end of the junction is discordant with germline, which a read error may explain. The V and J genes are TRBV7-7 and TRBJ2-7, with 7 bases aligning to TRBD1. CDR3 length: 13 amino acids. Germline-derived CDR1 and CDR2 are SSHAT and FNYEAQ (reference sequence). CDR3 in amino acids: CASSLTGDHEQYF. The CDR3 DNA reads TGTGCTAGCAGCTTAACAGGGGACCACGAGCAGTACTTC.

The V gene is TRBV27, the J gene TRBJ2-1; 9 positions agree with TRBD1. The junction had 8 bases not matched to a gene; V was cut back by 9 bases and J by 5 bases. The CDR3 has 14 amino acids. In germline, CDR1 is MNHEY, CDR2 SMNVEV (reference sequence). The DNA for the CDR3 is TGTGCCAGTGGGGGACAGGGTAGTAACAATGAGCAGTTCTTC. Protein sequence: CASGGQGSNNEQFF.

This sequence joins TRBV29-1 and TRBJ2-2, with 14 positions matching TRBD2. CDR3 length: 15 amino acids. Germline V gene sequence: CDR1 SQVTM, CDR2 ANQGSEA. V shed 5 bases, J shed 7 bases, and the junction held 6 bases outside the gene matches. The CDR3 DNA reads TGCAGCGTTCCGGGACTAGCGGGAGAGAACGGGGAGCTGTTTTTT. Amino acid sequence: CSVPGLAGENGELFF.

This chain links TRBV6-5 with TRBJ2-3; TRBD1 is a possible D gene (5 bases). The CDR3 spans 15 residues. The V end was cut by 6 bases, the J end by 5 bases, with 18 bases between. The V gene's germline CDR1 is MNHEY and CDR2 SVGAGI. This CDR3 is CASRSRPGFEDTQYF. In DNA, the CDR3 is TGTGCCAGCAGGAGCAGACCAGGGTTTGAAGATACGCAGTATTTT.

The V gene is TRBV3-1 (or the pseudogene TRBV3-2), the J gene TRBJ2-3; D is uncertain. CDR3 length equals 17 residues. Germline lookup yields CDR1 LGHDT and CDR2 YNNKEL (reference sequence). V was pared by 0 bases and J by 1 base, with 14 bases between. CDR3 nucleotides: TGTGCCAGCAGCCAAGATGGGCGATACCTTGGCACAGATACGCAGTATTTT. Encoded protein: CASSQDGRYLGTDTQYF.

The chain employs TRBV7-3 and TRBJ2-7, with D maybe TRBD2 (5 bases). Trimming pared 2 bases from V and 0 bases from J, leaving 11 bases between. Germline V gives CDR1 SGHTA, CDR2 FQGTGA. The CDR3 sequence is 15 residues long. CDR3 DNA: TGTGCCAGCAGCTTAGCCGCGGGTCCCTCCTACGAGCAGTACTTC. Translated: CASSLAAGPSYEQYF.

The genes are TRBV5-4 and TRBJ2-3, with 11 bases fitting TRBD2. The CDR3 runs to 17 residues. V shed 1 base, J shed 2 bases, and the junction held 6 bases outside the gene matches. Germline CDR1 and CDR2: SGHNT and YYREEE (reference sequence). CDR3 in amino acids: CASSLLLAGGPTDTQYF. The CDR3, as DNA: TGTGCCAGCAGCTTGCTTCTAGCGGGAGGACCCACAGATACGCAGTATTTT.

This chain links TRBV19 with TRBJ2-1, with unresolved D. Germline CDR1 and CDR2: LNHDA and SQIVND (reference sequence). V was pared by 5 bases and J by 8 bases, with 13 bases between. This CDR3 region has 13 residues. CDR3 sequence: CASSVLASHEQFF. In nucleotides, the CDR3 is TGTGCCAGTAGTGTCTTAGCATCCCATGAGCAGTTCTTC.

In DNA form, the CDR3 reads TGTGCCAGCAGTGATAAATGGCCTAGCGGGAGAATGTATACGCAGTATTTT. Protein: CASSDKWPSGRMYTQYF. The V call is TRBV2, the J call TRBJ2-3; TRBD2 matches 10 bases. Germline V gene lookup returns CDR1 SNHLY and CDR2 FYNNEI. The CDR3 covers 17 residues. Germline trimming cut 3 bases from V and 7 bases from J; bases unmatched to any gene: 13.

The genes are TRBV20-1 and TRBJ1-2; the D gene is possibly TRBD1 (6 bases). This CDR3 is built from 14 residues. V lost 3 bases and J lost 7, with 18 bases in between. From germline, CDR1 is DFQATT and CDR2 SNEGSKA (reference sequence). CDR3 residues: CSASPLPGVGGYTF. The CDR3 region has the DNA TGCAGTGCTAGTCCCCTACCAGGGGTTGGTGGCTACACCTTC.

CDR3 amino acids: CASSVEAGQMNTEAFF. In nucleotides, the CDR3 is TGTGCCAGCAGCGTAGAGGCAGGTCAGATGAACACTGAAGCTTTCTTT. The chain uses TRBV9 and TRBJ1-1; D ambiguous. CDR3 length: 16 amino acids. Germline CDR1 reads SGDLS; CDR2 reads YYNGEE. V was pared by 0 bases and J by 0 bases, with 12 bases between.

The rearrangement joins TRBV2 to TRBJ1-2; 8 nucleotides line up with TRBD1. The CDR3 loop spans 12 amino acids. The V gene's germline CDR1 is SNHLY and CDR2 FYNNEI. Losses at the gene ends were 8 bases for V and 5 bases for J; bases not matched to a gene: 4. The CDR3 nucleotides read TGTGCCAGCGGACAGGGAAGATATGGCTACACCTTC. It is translated as CASGQGRYGYTF.

This sequence joins TRBV19 and TRBJ1-6, with D tentatively TRBD1 (5 bases). The ends were cut back, 4 bases at V and 5 bases at J, with 15 bases in the middle. Germline V gene lookup returns CDR1 LNHDA and CDR2 SQIVND (reference sequence). The CDR3 runs to 16 residues. CDR3 coding DNA: TGTGCCAGTAGTACGCAGGGAGGTGGTAATAATTCACCCCTCCACTTT. This codes for CASSTQGGGNNSPLHF.

V is TRBV2 and J is TRBJ1-2; tentative D call: TRBD1 (5 bases). Trimming left V 4 bases short and J 7 bases short, with 13 bases between. Germline V gives CDR1 SNHLY, CDR2 FYNNEI. This CDR3 has 13 amino acids. CDR3: CASSAVREGGYTF. In nucleotides, the CDR3 is TGTGCCAGCAGTGCGGTCAGGGAAGGTGGCTACACCTTC.

This clone was seen just once. The gene calls are TRBV4-2 and TRBJ1-1, with 8 nucleotides matching TRBD1. Germline CDR1 and CDR2: LGHNA and YNFKEQ. This CDR3 is built from 16 residues. Trimming cost V 0 bases and J 6 bases; bases outside gene matches: 9. Here the CDR3 reads CASSQDTGQGSAEAFF. Here the CDR3 DNA reads TGTGCCAGCAGCCAAGATACCGGACAGGGTTCGGCTGAAGCTTTCTTT.

The rearrangement joins TRBV9 to TRBJ2-1; 8 positions agree with TRBD2. Germline V gene data show CDR1 as SGDLS and CDR2 as YYNGEE. The CDR3 length is 16 residues. V was pared by 0 bases and J by 2 bases, with 4 bases of the junction left unmatched. The CDR3 nucleotides read TGTGCCAGCAGCGTAGAGGGCGGGAGGACCTACAATGAGCAGTTCTTC. Protein product: CASSVEGGRTYNEQFF. The whole variable domain, remainder taken from reference TRBV9 and TRBJ2-1, is DSGVTQTPKHLITATGQRVTLRCSPRSGDLSVYWYQQSLDQGLQFLIQYYNGEERAKGNILERFSAQQFPDLHSELNLSSLELGDSALYFCASSVEGGRTYNEQFFGPGTRLTVL.

This rearrangement joins TRBV2 to TRBJ2-2; the match to TRBD1 covers 7 bases. Germline V gene sequence: CDR1 SNHLY, CDR2 FYNNEI. The length of the CDR3 is 14 residues. V was pared by 6 bases and J by 2 bases, with 3 bases of the junction left unmatched. CDR3 protein: CASRGTVNTGELFF. In DNA, the CDR3 is TGTGCCAGCAGAGGGACAGTTAACACCGGGGAGCTGTTTTTT.

The rearrangement uses TRBV7-9 and TRBJ2-5, with TRBD2 matching over 8 bases. The CDR3 is 14 amino acids. The junction had 5 bases not matched to a gene; V was cut back by 4 bases and J by 4 bases. Germline CDR1 is SEHNR and CDR2 is FQNEAQ (reference sequence). The CDR3 DNA sequence: TGTGCCAGCAGCTCAGGACTAGCTGCAGAGACCCAGTACTTC. Translation: CASSSGLAAETQYF.